The rows below give T cell receptor beta chains drawn from one sample of a study of shared clonotypes between healthy human individuals. Generated by immunoSEQ multiplex PCR, the TCRdb table keeps only in-frame clones and is missing some. The table lists over 1.4 million clones, roughly 96% of them singletons, with roughly 1.2% in the top ten. Sequencing was performed on naive CD4+ T cells sorted from blood. The receptor source for this set is a man in his thirties or forties in good health. The CDR3 runs from the conserved cysteine through the conserved F or W. The order of the fields is J gene, V gene, D gene, clone size, CDR3 length, CDR3 protein, CDR3 DNA. A D gene is named only where the DNA matches it firmly. Part of the rows lack a size; the others show once, few, many or a class for expanded clones.

TRBJ2-5,TRBV2,NA,once,13,CASRGQKQETQYF,TGTGCCAGCAGAGGACAGAAACAAGAGACCCAGTACTTC
TRBJ2-1,TRBV10-2,TRBD2,NA,18,CASSVRLAGTSPYNEQFF,TGCGCCAGCAGTGTTAGGCTAGCGGGTACCTCCCCCTACAATGAGCAGTTCTTC
TRBJ2-2,TRBV7-2,NA,NA,14,CASSILQGTGELFF,TGTGCCAGCAGCATTCTACAGGGTACCGGGGAGCTGTTTTTT
TRBJ2-7,TRBV5-1,TRBD1,NA,15,CASSLRPGTVYEQYF,TGCGCCAGCAGCTTGCGACCCGGGACAGTCTACGAGCAGTACTTC
TRBJ1-2,TRBV28,TRBD1,NA,12,CASATGDYGYTF,TGTGCCAGCGCGACAGGGGACTATGGCTACACCTTC
TRBJ2-5,TRBV7-2,TRBD2,NA,17,CASSFYKSREAGETQYF,TGTGCCAGCAGCTTTTATAAATCGCGGGAGGCGGGGGAGACCCAGTACTTC
TRBJ1-2,TRBV15,NA,NA,13,CATSIGGSYGYTF,TGTGCCACCAGCATCGGGGGGTCGTATGGCTACACCTTC
TRBJ2-3,TRBV5-4,TRBD2,NA,15,CASSPKAGDTDTQYF,TGTGCCAGCAGCCCTAAGGCGGGAGACACAGATACGCAGTATTTT
TRBJ2-1,TRBV18,NA,NA,16,CASSPGGRGSYNEQFF,TGTGCCAGCTCACCAGGGGGGCGCGGATCCTACAATGAGCAGTTCTTC
TRBJ2-7,TRBV7-8,TRBD1,NA,15,CASSLTGGQGKEQYF,TGTGCCAGCAGCTTGACAGGGGGACAGGGAAAAGAGCAGTACTTC
TRBJ2-2,TRBV15,NA,NA,16,CATSSPTGLNTGELFF,TGTGCCACCAGCAGCCCCACAGGGTTGAACACCGGGGAGCTGTTTTTT